This T cell receptor (beta chain) was sequenced during a study of blood T cell repertoires in COVID-19. On the study more broadly: The United States, Italy and Spain were the sources of the acute and convalescent COVID-19 samples. T cells, B-cell-depleted T cells, or PBMCs supplied cDNA or gDNA.

In the authors' workflow: From reference gene primer amplification, estimates of nucleated cell counts were derived. TCRdb keeps only in-frame clones here, not all; method: immunoSEQ multiplex PCR. V and J calls and clone size are those listed in that table; D and trimming were worked out from the DNA. The data show 180,000 or so clones, 81% seen once. Per germline, CDR1 SGHRS and CDR2 YFSETQ. This CDR3 region has 13 residues. With 5 bases removed from V and 3 bases from J, the gap between germline ends came to 11 bases. By proportion, this clone is medium-sized. The clonotype was recovered from a woman aged 40-49 years with COVID-19, enrolled during active disease. The specimen was peripheral blood. The chain employs TRBV5-1 and TRBJ1-1; D is ambiguous. DNA of the CDR3: TGCGCCAGCAGGTCAACAGAATACACTGAAGCTTTCTTT. This gives the protein CASRSTEYTEAFF.